A single sample is the source of the 21 T cell receptor beta chains below, sequenced in a study of identical twins. One entry per CDR3 protein results from TCRdb running MiXCR on the 5' RACE reads. Found here are 650,000 to 800,000 distinct CDR3 sequences, 8.6% of them singletons; the top ten hold about 0.98%. The data were also submitted as part of a second study, on yellow fever vaccine responses in identical twins.

Specimen: PBMCs. All receptors come from a woman between 18 and 29 years old in good health.

This chain connects TRBV29-1 to TRBJ2-2; D is undetermined. Germline assignment: CDR1 SQVTM and CDR2 ANQGSEA. This CDR3 has 15 residues. The V end lost 1 base, the J end lost 4 bases, and 13 bases lay between the germline ends. The CDR3 nucleotides read TGCAGCGTTGAAGTGTGGGCCAGCGCCACCGGGGAGCTGTTTTTT. Translation gives CSVEVWASATGELFF.

This clonotype was detected a few times. This chain joins TRBV7-9 and TRBJ2-7; the D gene is possibly TRBD2 (5 bases). V was trimmed by 5 bases and J by 5 bases, leaving 13 bases between them. CDR1 is SEHNR and CDR2 is FQNEAQ in the germline V gene (reference sequence). The CDR3 runs 13 residues. The CDR3 coding sequence is TGTGCCAGCAGCCGGACCCCCGGGAACGAGCAGTACTTC. Protein sequence: CASSRTPGNEQYF. The full variable domain, with the rest looked up from reference TRBV7-9 and TRBJ2-7, is DTGVSQNPRHKITKRGQNVTFRCDPISEHNRLYWYRQTLGQGPEFLTYFQNEAQLEKSRLLSDRFSAERPKGSFSTLEIQRTEQGDSAMYLCASSRTPGNEQYFGPGTRLTVT.

There are a few counts of this clonotype. This chain links TRBV12-3 or TRBV12-4 with TRBJ2-2, with D unclear. The CDR3 extends over 16 amino acids. V was clipped by 3 bases and J by 0 bases, with 11 bases between them. The CDR3 region is CASSFRPTPNTGELFF. In DNA form, the CDR3 reads TGTGCCAGCAGTTTTCGCCCGACTCCGAACACCGGGGAGCTGTTTTTT.

This chain joins TRBV28 and TRBJ2-2, with D possibly TRBD2 on 5 matching bases. Trimming took 6 bases from V and 5 from J, leaving 10 bases between them. CDR1 MDHEN and CDR2 SYDVKM come from the germline V gene. The CDR3 spans 13 residues. The CDR3 DNA sequence: TGTGCCAGCAGCAAACCGGGGACCGGGGAGCTGTTTTTT. This gives the protein CASSKPGTGELFF.

This clonotype turned up a few times. The chain carries TRBV27 and TRBJ1-1; the match to TRBD1 covers 10 bases. Per germline, CDR1 MNHEY and CDR2 SMNVEV (reference sequence). The CDR3 spans 18 residues. V shed 4 bases and J 2 bases; nucleotides not matched to a gene: 13. The DNA for the CDR3 is TGTGCCAGCAGTTCGGGACAGGGGATTCCATGGGTAAACACTGAAGCTTTCTTT. It specifies CASSSGQGIPWVNTEAFF.

The chain couples TRBV6-5 to TRBJ2-1; D gene unclear. CDR1 is MNHEY and CDR2 is SVGAGI in the germline V gene. Trimming removed 2 bases from V and 8 bases from J, with 10 bases in between. This CDR3 has 13 amino acids. The DNA of the CDR3 is TGTGCCAGCAGTTACCGAGAAGCCGATGAGCAGTTCTTC. Residues: CASSYREADEQFF.

This sequence joins TRBV2 and TRBJ2-5; TRBD2 matches 9 bases. V dropped 6 bases and J dropped 1; count of bases not matched to a gene: 9. The length of the CDR3 is 16 residues. Per the germline V gene, CDR1 is SNHLY and CDR2 is FYNNEI. The CDR3: CASRLDRLAVQETQYF. The CDR3 DNA reads as TGTGCCAGCAGACTTGACCGACTAGCGGTCCAAGAGACCCAGTACTTC.

This clonotype was seen many times. The genes are TRBV7-6 and TRBJ2-1; TRBD1 matches at 9 bases. The CDR3 loop spans 17 amino acids. Trimming at V came to 5 bases and at J to 5 bases, leaving 13 bases not matched to a gene. In germline, CDR1 is SGHVS, CDR2 FNYEAQ. The CDR3 loop reads CASSLRRPGTGNNEQFF. The CDR3, as DNA: TGTGCCAGCAGCCTTAGGCGTCCCGGGACAGGGAACAATGAGCAGTTCTTC. Based on the CDR3 plus reference TRBV7-6 and TRBJ2-1, the full variable domain is GAGVSQSPRYKVTKRGQDVALRCDPISGHVSLYWYRQALGQGPEFLTYFNYEAQQDKSGLPNDRFSAERPEGSISTLTIQRTEQRDSAMYRCASSLRRPGTGNNEQFFGPGTRLTVL.

This chain joins TRBV6-5 and TRBJ1-1, with D possibly being TRBD1 (5 bases). The CDR3 is 12 amino acids. From germline, CDR1 is MNHEY and CDR2 SVGAGI. The ends were cut back, 6 bases at V and 9 bases at J, with 14 bases in the middle. The CDR3 is CASSTGAVKAFF. The CDR3 nucleotides are TGTGCCAGCAGCACAGGTGCGGTTAAAGCTTTCTTT.

Concerning this clonotype itself: This clone may be a read error of a much larger clone one base away. V is TRBV6-2 or TRBV6-3 and J is TRBJ2-1; 7 bases match TRBD2. The CDR3 is made up of 13 amino acids. Germline CDR1 reads MNHEY; CDR2 reads SVGEGT. CDR3 loop: CANSPGKGGEQFF. CDR3 in DNA: TGTGCCAACAGTCCGGGAAAGGGAGGGGAGCAGTTCTTC.

V and J are TRBV20-1 and TRBJ2-7; tentatively, D is TRBD2 (6 bases). Germline V CDR1 and CDR2: DFQATT, SNEGSKA (reference sequence). This CDR3 contains 14 residues. Trimming cost V 5 bases and J 4 bases, with 18 bases left between them. The CDR3 loop reads CSAVRSGVLYEQYF. The DNA of the CDR3 is TGCAGTGCTGTAAGGTCGGGAGTATTGTACGAGCAGTACTTC.

In this sample, this clonotype turned up a few times. The rearrangement joins TRBV11-2 to TRBJ2-5; 8 bases line up with TRBD2. The germline V gene has CDR1 SGHAT and CDR2 FQNNGV. The V segment lost 5 bases and the J segment 5 bases; nucleotides outside the gene matches: 7. The CDR3 totals 14 residues. Written as DNA, the CDR3 is TGTGCCAGCAGCCCGACTAGCGACTCGGAGACCCAGTACTTC. It codes for CASSPTSDSETQYF.

This clonotype was seen a handful of times. V and J are TRBV5-5 and TRBJ2-7; 10 bases are a match to TRBD2. The CDR3 length is 15 residues. The V gene end was trimmed by 0 bases and the J gene end by 6 bases; junction bases not matched to a gene: 6. Germline lookup yields CDR1 SGHKS and CDR2 YYEKEE (reference sequence). Here the CDR3 DNA reads TGTGCCAGCAGCTTGGCGGGGACTAGCGTTCTCGAGCAGTACTTC. The encoded protein is CASSLAGTSVLEQYF.

CDR3: CSAGGDWEEQYF. The CDR3 DNA reads TGCAGTGCTGGAGGGGACTGGGAGGAGCAGTACTTC. The V gene is TRBV20-1, the J gene TRBJ2-7; D perhaps matches TRBD2 (6 bases). Germline V lookup: CDR1 DFQATT, CDR2 SNEGSKA (reference sequence). The ends were cut back, 5 bases at V and 7 bases at J, with 15 bases in the middle. CDR3 length: 12 residues.

This clonotype was observed a handful of times. The V call is TRBV29-1, the J call TRBJ2-1; 9 bases agree with TRBD2. This CDR3 has 14 amino acids. Germline V gene lookup returns CDR1 SQVTM and CDR2 ANQGSEA. The V gene end was trimmed by 6 bases and the J gene end by 4 bases; junction bases not matched to a gene: 7. CDR3 DNA sequence: TGCAGCGTGACCGGGACTAGCCCATACAATGAGCAGTTCTTC. Amino acid sequence: CSVTGTSPYNEQFF.

This clonotype has at least ten counts. The chain is built from TRBV20-1 and TRBJ2-3; perhaps TRBD2 as D (5 bases). Germline CDR1 reads DFQATT; CDR2 reads SNEGSKA (reference sequence). Trimming cost V 2 bases and J 2 bases, with 11 bases left between them. The CDR3 loop spans 14 amino acids. This CDR3 reads CSARPRVTTDTQYF. CDR3 bases: TGCAGTGCTAGACCGAGGGTAACCACAGATACGCAGTATTTT.

J is TRBJ2-1 and V is TRBV10-2; D call uncertain. Trimming stripped 3 bases from V and 0 bases from J, with 9 bases between. The CDR3 runs 15 residues. Germline CDR1 is WSHSY and CDR2 is SAAADI. The CDR3 protein is CASSELDPSYNEQFF. The CDR3 region has the DNA TGCGCCAGCAGTGAATTGGACCCCTCCTACAATGAGCAGTTCTTC.

This clonotype was observed at least ten times. The chain carries TRBV2 and TRBJ2-1; unclear D gene. The CDR3 is 15 residues long. Trimming cost V 4 bases and J 9 bases, with 19 bases left between them. CDR1 SNHLY and CDR2 FYNNEI come from the germline V gene. The CDR3 spells CASSAFLSELGEQFF. The CDR3 DNA sequence: TGTGCCAGCAGTGCCTTTTTGTCGGAATTGGGTGAGCAGTTCTTC.

This clonotype came up a few times. This chain connects TRBV15 to TRBJ2-7; TRBD2 matches 7 bases. The V gene's germline CDR1 is LNHNV and CDR2 YYDKDF (reference sequence). The CDR3 extends over 15 amino acids. Losses at the gene ends were 0 bases for V and 2 bases for J; bases not matched to a gene: 4. The CDR3 spells CATSRDTSDPYEQYF. As DNA, the CDR3 is TGTGCCACCAGCAGAGATACTAGCGACCCCTACGAGCAGTACTTC.

With respect to this clonotype: This may arise from a read error, as a much more abundant clone is one base away. The V call is TRBV4-1, the J call TRBJ2-7, with 9 bases identical to TRBD2. Looked up from germline, CDR1 is MGHRA and CDR2 is YSYEKL. The CDR3 is 16 amino acids. In DNA form, the CDR3 reads TGCGCCAGCGGCCAAGAGGCGCCTAGCGGGACCTACGAGCAGTACTTC. It encodes CASGQEAPSGTYEQYF.

The chain joins TRBV6-2 or TRBV6-3 to TRBJ2-7; TRBD2 agrees at 8 bases. The CDR3 runs to 15 residues. CDR1 and CDR2 from the germline V gene are MNHEY and SVGEGT. Unmatched junction bases numbered 7, after V lost 4 bases and J lost 2 bases. CDR3 sequence: CASSSPGTSTYEQYF. DNA for the CDR3: TGTGCCAGCAGTTCCCCCGGGACTAGTACCTACGAGCAGTACTTC.